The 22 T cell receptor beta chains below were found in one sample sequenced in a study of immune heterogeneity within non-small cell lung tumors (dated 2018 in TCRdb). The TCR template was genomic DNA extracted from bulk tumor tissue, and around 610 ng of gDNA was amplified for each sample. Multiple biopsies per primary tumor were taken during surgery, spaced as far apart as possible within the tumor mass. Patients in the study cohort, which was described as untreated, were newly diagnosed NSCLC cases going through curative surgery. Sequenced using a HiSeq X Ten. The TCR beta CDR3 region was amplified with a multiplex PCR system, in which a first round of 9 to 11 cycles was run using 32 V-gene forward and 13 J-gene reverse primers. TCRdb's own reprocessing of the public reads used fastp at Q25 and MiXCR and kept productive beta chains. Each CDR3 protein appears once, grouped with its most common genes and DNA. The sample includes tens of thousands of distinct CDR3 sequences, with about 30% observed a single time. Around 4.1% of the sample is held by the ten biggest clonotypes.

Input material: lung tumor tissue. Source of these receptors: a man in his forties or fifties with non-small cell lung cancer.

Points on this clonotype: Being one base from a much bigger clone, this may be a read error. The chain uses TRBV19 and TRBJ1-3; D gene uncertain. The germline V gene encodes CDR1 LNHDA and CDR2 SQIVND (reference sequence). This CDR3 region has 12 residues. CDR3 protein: CASSTSGNSIYF. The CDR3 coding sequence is TGTGCCAGTAGTACATCTGGAAACAGCATATATTTT.

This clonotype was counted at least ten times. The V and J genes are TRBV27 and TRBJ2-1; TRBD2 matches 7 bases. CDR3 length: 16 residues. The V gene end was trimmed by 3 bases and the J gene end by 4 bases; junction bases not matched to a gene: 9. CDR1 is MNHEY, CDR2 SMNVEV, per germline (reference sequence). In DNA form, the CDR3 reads TGTGCCAGCAGTTTTTTGGCTAGCGGCTCGTACAATGAGCAGTTCTTC. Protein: CASSFLASGSYNEQFF.

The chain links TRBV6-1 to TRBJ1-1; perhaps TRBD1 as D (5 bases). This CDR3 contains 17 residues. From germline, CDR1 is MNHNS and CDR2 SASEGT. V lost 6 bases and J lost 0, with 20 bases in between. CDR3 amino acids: CASRSAGTGRMNTEAFF. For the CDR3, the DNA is TGTGCCAGCAGGTCGGCCGGGACGGGGAGGATGAACACTGAAGCTTTCTTT.

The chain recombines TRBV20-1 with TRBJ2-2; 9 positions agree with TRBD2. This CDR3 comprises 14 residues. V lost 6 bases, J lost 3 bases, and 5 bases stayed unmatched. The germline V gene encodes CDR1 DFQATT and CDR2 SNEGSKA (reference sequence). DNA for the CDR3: TGCAGTGCCTATAGCGGGAGTTACACCGGGGAGCTGTTTTTT. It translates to CSAYSGSYTGELFF.

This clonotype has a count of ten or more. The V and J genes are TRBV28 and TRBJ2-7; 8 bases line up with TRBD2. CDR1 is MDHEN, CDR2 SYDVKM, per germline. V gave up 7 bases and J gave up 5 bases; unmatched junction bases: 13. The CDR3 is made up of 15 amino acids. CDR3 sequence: CASTLNIGRVDEQYF. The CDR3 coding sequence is TGTGCCAGCACCCTCAACATCGGGAGGGTCGACGAGCAGTACTTC.

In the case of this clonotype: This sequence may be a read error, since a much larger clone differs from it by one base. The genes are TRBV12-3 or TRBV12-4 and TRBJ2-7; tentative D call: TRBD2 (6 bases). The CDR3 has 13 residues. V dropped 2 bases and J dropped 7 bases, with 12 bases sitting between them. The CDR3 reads CASSLSTRGEQYF. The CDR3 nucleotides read TGTGCCAGCAGTTTATCGACTAGGGGTGAGCAGTACTTC.

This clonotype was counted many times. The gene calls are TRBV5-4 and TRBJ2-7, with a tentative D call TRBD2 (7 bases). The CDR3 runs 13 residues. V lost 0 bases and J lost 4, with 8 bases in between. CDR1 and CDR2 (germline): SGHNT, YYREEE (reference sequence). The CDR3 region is CASSLEGGYEQYF. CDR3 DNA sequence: TGTGCCAGCAGCTTGGAGGGGGGGTACGAGCAGTACTTC.

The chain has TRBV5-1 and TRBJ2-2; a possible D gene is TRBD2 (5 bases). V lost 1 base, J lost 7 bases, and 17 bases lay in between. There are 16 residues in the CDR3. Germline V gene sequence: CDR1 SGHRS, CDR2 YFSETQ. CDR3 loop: CASSLYELGRGGELFF. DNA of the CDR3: TGCGCCAGCAGCTTGTACGAGTTGGGCCGGGGCGGGGAGCTGTTTTTT.

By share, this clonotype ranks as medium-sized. The CDR3 DNA reads as TGTGCCAGCAGTGAAAAGGTACTAGCGGGACCCGGTAATGAGCAGTTCTTC. Its protein product is CASSEKVLAGPGNEQFF. The chain has TRBV2 and TRBJ2-1, with 10 positions matching TRBD2. This CDR3 spans 17 amino acids. The germline V gene encodes CDR1 SNHLY and CDR2 FYNNEI. V shed 2 bases, J shed 7 bases, and the junction held 11 bases outside the gene matches.

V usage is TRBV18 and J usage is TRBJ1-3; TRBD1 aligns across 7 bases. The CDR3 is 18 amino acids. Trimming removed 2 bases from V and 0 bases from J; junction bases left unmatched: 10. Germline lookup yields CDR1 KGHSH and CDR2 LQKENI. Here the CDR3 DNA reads TGTGCCAGCTCACCATCCTCGGGACAGACGACCTCTGGAAACACCATATATTTT. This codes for CASSPSSGQTTSGNTIYF.

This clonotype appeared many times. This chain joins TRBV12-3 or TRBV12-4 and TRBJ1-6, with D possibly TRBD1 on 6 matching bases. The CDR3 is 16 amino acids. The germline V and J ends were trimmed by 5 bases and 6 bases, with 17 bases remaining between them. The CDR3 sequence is CASSLQGTMGNSPLHF. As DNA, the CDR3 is TGTGCCAGCAGTCTACAGGGCACTATGGGTAATTCACCCCTCCACTTT.

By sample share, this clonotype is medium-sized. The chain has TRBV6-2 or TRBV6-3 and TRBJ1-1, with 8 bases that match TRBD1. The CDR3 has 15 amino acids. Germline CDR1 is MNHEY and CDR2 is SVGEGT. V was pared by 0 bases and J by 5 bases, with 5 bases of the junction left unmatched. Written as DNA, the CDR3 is TGTGCCAGCAGTTACTCGAGGACAGGGCGGACTGAAGCTTTCTTT. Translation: CASSYSRTGRTEAFF.

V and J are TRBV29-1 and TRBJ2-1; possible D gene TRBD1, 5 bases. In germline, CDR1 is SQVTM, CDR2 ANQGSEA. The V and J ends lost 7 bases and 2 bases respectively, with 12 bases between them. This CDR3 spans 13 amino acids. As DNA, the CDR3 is TGCAGCGCTATGACAGTGACCTACAATGAGCAGTTCTTC. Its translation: CSAMTVTYNEQFF.

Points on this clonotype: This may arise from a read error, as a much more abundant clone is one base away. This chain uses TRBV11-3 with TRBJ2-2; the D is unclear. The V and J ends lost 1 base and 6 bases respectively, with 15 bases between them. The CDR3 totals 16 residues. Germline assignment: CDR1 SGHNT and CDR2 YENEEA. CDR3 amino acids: CASSLVANSLSGELFF. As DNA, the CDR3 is TGTGCCAGCAGCTTAGTGGCTAACAGTCTGTCCGGGGAGCTGTTTTTT.

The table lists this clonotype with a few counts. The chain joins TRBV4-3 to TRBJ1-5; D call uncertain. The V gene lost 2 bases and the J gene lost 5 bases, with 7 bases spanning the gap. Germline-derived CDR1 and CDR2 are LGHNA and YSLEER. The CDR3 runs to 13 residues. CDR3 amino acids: CASSQMVDQPQHF. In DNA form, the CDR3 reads TGCGCCAGCAGCCAAATGGTTGATCAGCCCCAGCATTTT.

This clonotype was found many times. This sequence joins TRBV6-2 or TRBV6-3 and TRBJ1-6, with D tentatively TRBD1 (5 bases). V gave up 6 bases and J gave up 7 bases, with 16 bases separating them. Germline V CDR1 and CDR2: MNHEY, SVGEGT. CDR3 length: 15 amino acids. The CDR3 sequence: CASRKWDASNSPLHF. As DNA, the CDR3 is TGTGCCAGCAGAAAATGGGACGCATCGAATTCACCCCTCCACTTT.

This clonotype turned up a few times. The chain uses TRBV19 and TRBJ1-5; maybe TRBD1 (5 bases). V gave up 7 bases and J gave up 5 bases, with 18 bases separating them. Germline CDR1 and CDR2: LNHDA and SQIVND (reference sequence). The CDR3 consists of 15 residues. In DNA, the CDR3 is TGTGCCAGTACCCTATTGGGGGGGGGGGATCAGCCCCAGCATTTT. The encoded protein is CASTLLGGGDQPQHF.

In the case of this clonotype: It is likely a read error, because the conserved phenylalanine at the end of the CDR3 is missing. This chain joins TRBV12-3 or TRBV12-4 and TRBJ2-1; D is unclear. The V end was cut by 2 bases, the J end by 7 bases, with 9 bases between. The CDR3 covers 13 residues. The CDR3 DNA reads TGTGCCAGCAGTTTACTAGGGCAGAATGAGCAGTTCCTC. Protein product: CASSLLGQNEQFL.

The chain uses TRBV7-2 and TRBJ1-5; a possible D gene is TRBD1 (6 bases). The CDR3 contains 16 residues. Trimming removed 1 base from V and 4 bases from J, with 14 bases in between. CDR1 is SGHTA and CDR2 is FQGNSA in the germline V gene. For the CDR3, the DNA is TGTGCCAGCAGCTTAGTGGGGGGCGCGAGAAATCAGCCCCAGCATTTT. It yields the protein CASSLVGGARNQPQHF.

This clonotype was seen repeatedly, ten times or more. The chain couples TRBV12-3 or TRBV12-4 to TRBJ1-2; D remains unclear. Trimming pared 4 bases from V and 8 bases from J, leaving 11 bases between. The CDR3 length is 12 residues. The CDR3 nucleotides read TGTGCCAGCAGTTCCGGCCGGTGGGGCTACACCTTC. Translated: CASSSGRWGYTF.

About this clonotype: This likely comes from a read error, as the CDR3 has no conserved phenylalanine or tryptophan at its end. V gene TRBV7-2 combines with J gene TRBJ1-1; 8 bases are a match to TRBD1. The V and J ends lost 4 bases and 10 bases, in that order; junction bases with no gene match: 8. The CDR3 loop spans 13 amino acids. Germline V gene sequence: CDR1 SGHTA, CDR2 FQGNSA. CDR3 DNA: TGTGCCAGCAGCTCTGACAGGGGTAGGGTAGCTTTCCTT. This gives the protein CASSSDRGRVAFL.

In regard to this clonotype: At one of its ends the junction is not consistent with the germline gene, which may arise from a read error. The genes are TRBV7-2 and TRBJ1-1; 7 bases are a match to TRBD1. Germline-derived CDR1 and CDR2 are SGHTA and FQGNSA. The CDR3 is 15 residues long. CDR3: CASSSQQGKITEALF. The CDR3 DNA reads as TGTGCCAGCAGCTCACAACAGGGGAAGATCACTGAAGCTCTCTTT.